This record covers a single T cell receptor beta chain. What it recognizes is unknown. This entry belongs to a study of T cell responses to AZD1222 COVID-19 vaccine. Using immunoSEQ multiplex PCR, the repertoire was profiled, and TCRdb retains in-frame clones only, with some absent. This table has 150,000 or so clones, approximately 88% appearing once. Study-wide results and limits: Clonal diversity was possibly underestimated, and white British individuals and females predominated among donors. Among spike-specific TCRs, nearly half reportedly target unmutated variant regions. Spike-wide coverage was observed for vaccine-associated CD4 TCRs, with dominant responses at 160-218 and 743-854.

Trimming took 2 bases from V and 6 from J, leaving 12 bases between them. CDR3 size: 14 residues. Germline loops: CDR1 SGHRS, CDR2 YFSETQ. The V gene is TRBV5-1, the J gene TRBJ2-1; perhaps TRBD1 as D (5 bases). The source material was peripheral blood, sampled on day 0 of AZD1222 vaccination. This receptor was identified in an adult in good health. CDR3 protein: CASSFWQGTNEQFF. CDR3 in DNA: TGCGCCAGCAGCTTTTGGCAGGGAACCAATGAGCAGTTCTTC.